This T cell receptor (beta chain) was identified during a study of T cells after yellow fever vaccination. Overall study: Preparing low-cell-number fractions relied on SMART-Seq v4 Ultra Low Input.

TCR cDNA was made by 5'RACE template switching, adding a universal primer site and UMIs. TCRdb re-analysed the 5' RACE reads in MiXCR, keeping a single row per CDR3 protein. This table holds 550,000 or so distinct CDR3 sequences, over 15% found once. Whole-study results and caveats: Some clonotypes, a small share, were shared between CD4 and CD8 compartments. Reappearance after the booster was observed for most primary-vaccination clones (about 95% CD4, roughly 90% CD8).

The ends were cut back, 3 bases at V and 3 bases at J, with 8 bases in the middle. The germline V gene has CDR1 GTSNPN and CDR2 SVGIG (reference sequence). This CDR3 is 12 amino acids long. Concerning this clonotype: Antigen specificity is unknown.

The TCR comes from a man younger than 45 who received the YFV17D yellow fever vaccine. This sample comprised PBMCs, obtained 15 days after the yellow fever booster vaccination. The chain combines TRBV30 with TRBJ2-5; tentative D call: TRBD2 (6 bases). The CDR3 sequence: CAWRREEETQYF. The DNA of the CDR3 is TGTGCCTGGAGAAGGGAGGAAGAGACCCAGTACTTC.